The 14 T cell receptor beta chains listed next were all sequenced from one sample in a study of patients and donors after allogeneic stem cell transplantation (dated by TCRdb to 2020 to 2022). The library was produced with RT-PCR. Instrument used: NextSeq 550. TCRdb reran the public reads through fastp at Q25 and MiXCR, keeping productive beta chains. Merged by CDR3 protein, the rows form single entries marked with the most common genes and DNA. This sample lists fewer than 180,000 distinct CDR3 sequences; 37% were detected once. The ten largest clones represent 50% to 65% of the sample. The material sequenced was blood, either unsorted or a sorted T cell fraction (not recorded which). The receptors were gathered from a human donor who was either an allogeneic HSCT recipient or a stem cell or donor lymphocyte infusion donor (not recorded which). It is not recorded whose cells these are; they may come from a transplant donor.

This rearrangement joins TRBV10-3 to TRBJ1-4, with TRBD1 identical over 7 bases. The CDR3 loop spans 16 amino acids. Germline-derived CDR1 and CDR2 are ENHRY and SYGVKD. After removal of 11 bases from V and 1 base from J, the junction contained 13 bases not matched to a gene. CDR3 protein: CAPKTRGPRTNEKLFF. In nucleotides, the CDR3 is TGTGCCCCAAAAACGAGGGGGCCTCGAACTAATGAAAAACTGTTTTTT.

This clonotype was counted a few times. The rearrangement joins TRBV5-1 to TRBJ1-4; D is possibly TRBD1 (5 bases). V was shortened by 4 bases and J by 4 bases, with 8 bases between the two germline ends. This CDR3 spans 13 amino acids. Germline CDR1 reads SGHRS; CDR2 reads YFSETQ. This CDR3 is CASSDSYNEKLFF. In DNA, the CDR3 is TGCGCCAGCAGCGACAGTTATAATGAAAAACTGTTTTTT. Complete variable domain (other parts from reference TRBV5-1 and TRBJ1-4): KAGVTQTPRYLIKTRGQQVTLSCSPISGHRSVSWYQQTPGQGLQFLFEYFSETQRNKGNFPGRFSGRQFSNSRSEMNVSTLELGDSALYLCASSDSYNEKLFFGSGTQLSVL.

A few counts support this clonotype. The V call is TRBV10-3, the J call TRBJ1-1; D may be TRBD1 (5 bases). The germline V and J ends were trimmed by 0 bases and 0 bases, with 8 bases remaining between them. This CDR3 has 15 residues. The germline V gene encodes CDR1 ENHRY and CDR2 SYGVKD. As DNA, the CDR3 is TGTGCCATCAGTGAGTCGGAGGGGATGAACACTGAAGCTTTCTTT. Translating gives CAISESEGMNTEAFF.

This sequence joins TRBV20-1 and TRBJ1-1; perhaps TRBD1 as D (5 bases). Germline V CDR1 and CDR2: DFQATT, SNEGSKA (reference sequence). Trimming cost V 0 bases and J 0 bases, with 11 bases left between them. The CDR3 has 15 residues. CDR3 sequence reads: CSAREARGLNTEAFF. In nucleotides, the CDR3 is TGCAGTGCTAGAGAGGCACGGGGACTGAACACTGAAGCTTTCTTT.

The chain uses TRBV19 and TRBJ1-6; the D gene is possibly TRBD1 (6 bases). Germline assignment: CDR1 LNHDA and CDR2 SQIVND (reference sequence). This CDR3 spans 14 amino acids. Trimming cost V 7 bases and J 7 bases, with 14 bases left between them. CDR3: CASTGTSRNSPLHF. CDR3 nucleotides: TGTGCCAGTACCGGGACAAGTCGGAATTCACCCCTCCACTTT.

This clonotype was found once. The genes are TRBV27 and TRBJ2-7; no reliable D call. Trimming removed 5 bases from V and 2 bases from J, with 10 bases in between. Germline V CDR1 and CDR2: MNHEY, SMNVEV (reference sequence). The CDR3 covers 13 residues. The CDR3 DNA sequence: TGTGCCAGCAGTCCCCGGGCCACCTACGAGCAGTACTTC. Translation: CASSPRATYEQYF.

The rearrangement joins TRBV5-6 to TRBJ1-3; no reliable D call. This CDR3 region has 14 residues. Per germline, CDR1 SGHDT and CDR2 YYEEEE. V lost 1 base, J lost 11 bases, and 16 bases lay in between. Written as DNA, the CDR3 is TGTGCCAGCAGCTTGTCGGCCCCCGGAACGGCCATATATTTT. Translated, it gives CASSLSAPGTAIYF.

The genes are TRBV29-1 and TRBJ2-5, with D possibly TRBD1 on 5 matching bases. V lost 4 bases and J lost 2, with 11 bases in between. Germline V gene data show CDR1 as SQVTM and CDR2 as ANQGSEA. The CDR3 consists of 13 residues. DNA of the CDR3: TGCAGCGTTGCGAAACAGGTTCAAGAGACCCAGTACTTC. Its translation: CSVAKQVQETQYF.

In DNA form, the CDR3 reads TGTGCCAGCAGCCCTATACCCACAGATACGCAGTATTTT. It codes for CASSPIPTDTQYF. The chain links TRBV3-1 to TRBJ2-3; D gene ambiguous. CDR1 is LGHDT and CDR2 is YNNKEL in the germline V gene (reference sequence). There are 13 residues in the CDR3. The V end was cut by 4 bases, the J end by 2 bases, with 7 bases between.

The chain has TRBV27 and TRBJ1-4, with D possibly matching TRBD1 (5 bases). The germline V gene encodes CDR1 MNHEY and CDR2 SMNVEV (reference sequence). The CDR3 runs to 15 residues. The V end was cut by 4 bases, the J end by 0 bases, with 9 bases between. The CDR3 DNA is TGTGCCAGCAGTTGGACACAAGCAACTAATGAAAAACTGTTTTTT. Its translation is CASSWTQATNEKLFF.

At least ten counts were recorded for this clonotype. The chain carries TRBV3-1 and TRBJ1-1, with 9 bases aligning to TRBD1. V dropped 5 bases and J dropped 2; count of bases not matched to a gene: 6. This CDR3 is 15 amino acids long. The germline gives CDR1 LGHDT, CDR2 YNNKEL (reference sequence). CDR3 region: CASSVGQGYNTEAFF. In DNA form, the CDR3 reads TGTGCCAGCAGCGTGGGACAGGGCTATAACACTGAAGCTTTCTTT.

J is TRBJ2-3 and V is TRBV7-2; D possibly corresponds to TRBD1 (5 bases). The CDR3 extends over 19 amino acids. The ends were cut back, 0 bases at V and 1 base at J, with 20 bases in the middle. Germline CDR1 and CDR2: SGHTA and FQGNSA. As DNA, the CDR3 is TGTGCCAGCAGCTTAGCTGGCCAGGGATGGGCCTCGGGCACAGATACGCAGTATTTT. Amino acids: CASSLAGQGWASGTDTQYF. The full variable domain, its missing parts supplied by reference TRBV7-2 and TRBJ2-3, is GAGVSQSPSNKVTEKGKDVELRCDPISGHTALYWYRQSLGQGLEFLIYFQGNSAPDKSGLPSDRFSAERTGGSVSTLTIQRTQQEDSAVYLCASSLAGQGWASGTDTQYFGPGTRLTVL.

Regarding this clonotype: The junction and the germline gene differ at one end; a read error may be behind it. The chain links TRBV13 to TRBJ1-2; the D is unclear. This CDR3 is built from 13 residues. From germline, CDR1 is PRHDT and CDR2 FYEKMQ (reference sequence). The CDR3 DNA sequence: TGTGCCAGCAGTTTAGACGACGGTCGGAGCTACACCTTC. Its translation: CASSLDDGRSYTF.

The rearrangement links TRBV6-6 to TRBJ1-6, with 7 positions matching TRBD1. Germline values: CDR1 MNHNY, CDR2 SVGAGI (reference sequence). With V trimmed by 4 bases and J by 6 bases, 6 bases remained unmatched. The CDR3 sequence is 15 residues long. CDR3 protein: CASSFPGQLNSPLHF. CDR3 nucleotide sequence: TGTGCCAGCAGTTTCCCGGGACAGCTTAATTCACCCCTCCACTTT.